Listed below are T cell receptor beta chains from one sample, sequenced in a study of shared clonotypes between healthy human individuals. Method: immunoSEQ multiplex PCR; TCRdb's copy keeps in-frame clones and lacks some. This table has about 1.5 million clones, 95% to 99% appearing once. Sequences were obtained from naive CD4+ T cells sorted from blood. These receptor sequences come from a man aged 30 to 39 in good health. The CDR3 runs from the conserved cysteine through the conserved F or W.

v_call cdr3_aa
TRBV6-1 CASIFGQRTDTQYF
TRBV7-2 CASSSDRWDEKLFF
TRBV9 CASSVATGSEQYF
TRBV9 CASSVSQAGELFF
TRBV7-2 CASSPDSGRVTGELFF
TRBV28 CASSLLGGRAFGEQYF
TRBV28 CATPGQNTGELFF
TRBV5-1 CASSLELGLDEQYF
TRBV7-3 CASSLTAGDTQYF
TRBV7-9 CASSSLSGSAFF
TRBV5-1 CASSLAVGETQYF
TRBV30 CAWSRDNNNEQFF
TRBV19 CASSELAGGSHYEQYF
TRBV9 CASSSPQTGGVNNEQFF
TRBV6-6 CASSKNREQYF
TRBV28 CASSLVSPYGYTF
TRBV5-1 CASSLRQPYGYTF
TRBV7-6 CASSSGTGDNEQFF
TRBV4-1 CASKGGQETQYF
TRBV9 CASSATSGSYEQYF
TRBV6-5 CASSSPDRSNTF
TRBV7-9 CASRPANTGELFF
TRBV5-4 CASSLPGEPYEQYF
TRBV30 CAWSSGRGYEQYF
TRBV10-3 CAISRDSGNTIYF
TRBV5-1 CASSFFLASSYNEQFF
TRBV18 CASSPSGRITGELFF
TRBV29-1 CSVDQYGDYGYTF
TRBV6-5 CASRRQGVNGNTIYF
TRBV18 CASSGLAGSSYNEQFF
TRBV18 CASSERGAGEQFF
TRBV2 CASSERWLISGANVLTF